This T cell receptor beta chain emerged from a study of cytomegalovirus exposure and HLA in healthy donors. Study-wide context: HLA-typed donors were the source of about 81 million unique TCRs held in an early data release. Membership in the Caucasian-associated ancestry cluster was found for 75% to 85% of about 430 genotyped donors. The study's findings and limits: Exclusion applied to some V segments, including TRBV6-2 and TRBV6-3, as they were indistinguishable. A list of about 160 TCR beta chains associated with cytomegalovirus was given.

The V end lost 7 bases, the J end lost 0 bases, and 7 bases lay between the germline ends. The CDR3 spans 13 residues. Germline CDR1 reads MNHNS; CDR2 reads SASEGT. Comment on this clone: Its antigen is not known.

PCR involved 60 Vbeta and 13 Jbeta primers. Repertoires were generated with immunoSEQ multiplex PCR, while TCRdb's copy carries only in-frame clones and drops some. Among some 130,000 clones listed, approximately 80% were seen once. Sequenced: PBMCs. The rearrangement uses TRBV6-1 and TRBJ1-5; D is ambiguous. The TCR sequence derives from a man between 40 and 49 years old in good health and CMV-seronegative. The CDR3: CASMEDSNQPQHF. DNA of the CDR3: TGTGCCAGCATGGAGGATAGCAATCAGCCCCAGCATTTT.